This T cell receptor beta chain was profiled in a study of T cell repertoires in cytomegalovirus infection. Study summary: Public TCR beta signatures provided an indication of both CMV infection and a matching HLA type. Study conclusions and caveats: Individuals carrying CMV plus the relevant HLA were identified by cumulative frequency of public TCR beta families. HLA-C-restricted, CMV-specific TCR beta clonotypes were dominant ex vivo.

The CDR3 has 12 residues. V shed 6 bases, J shed 4 bases, and the junction held 0 bases outside the gene matches. Germline-derived CDR1 and CDR2 are MNHNY and SVGAGI (reference sequence). As for this clonotype: The antigen is not known.

TCRdb passed the reads through MiXCR, listing each CDR3 protein once. The repertoire holds around 180,000 distinct CDR3 sequences, with roughly 28% as singletons. The V gene is TRBV6-6, the J gene TRBJ2-3, with 8 nucleotides matching TRBD2. This receptor was obtained from a human donor in good health (CMV status not recorded). Some clones in this sample may be carry-over from other donors' samples. The sample comprised PBMCs. The CDR3, as DNA: TGTGCCAGCAGAGCGGGGGCAGATACGCAGTATTTT. Protein sequence: CASRAGADTQYF.